Below are 28 T cell receptor beta chains sequenced from a single sample in a study of T-cell memory formation after mild COVID-19. TCRdb used MiXCR to reprocess the 5' RACE reads, holding one entry per CDR3 protein. The sample consists of a few hundred thousand distinct CDR3 sequences, roughly 21% of them appearing once. Sequencing was performed on PBMCs or a T cell subset sorted from them (not recorded which). These receptors all stem from an adult woman who had mild COVID-19 (a few samples of this study predate the infection). Cell type and time point are not known.

This clonotype has just a few counts. The rearrangement uses TRBV4-1 and TRBJ1-6; D is unclear. The CDR3 is 15 residues long. Germline V lookup: CDR1 MGHRA, CDR2 YSYEKL. The V gene lost 4 bases and the J gene lost 7 bases, with 14 bases spanning the gap. In nucleotides, the CDR3 is TGCGCCAGCAGCCGAGGTTGGGCGGAGAATTCACCCCTCCACTTT. Amino acids: CASSRGWAENSPLHF.

This clonotype was counted only a few times. The V gene is TRBV5-1, the J gene TRBJ2-7; D call uncertain. This CDR3 is built from 15 residues. Germline CDR1 reads SGHRS; CDR2 reads YFSETQ. Trimming removed 0 bases at V and 3 bases at J, with 13 bases between. The CDR3 DNA reads TGCGCCAGCAGCTTGGCAATGGGCCAGCTCTACGAGCAGTACTTC. Its protein product is CASSLAMGQLYEQYF.

Only a few counts were recorded for this clonotype. The chain uses TRBV12-3 or TRBV12-4 and TRBJ1-1; D gene ambiguous. V lost 2 bases to trimming and J lost 4 bases, with 11 bases between them. The CDR3 spans 14 residues. This CDR3 reads CASSLSSRVTEAFF. CDR3 DNA sequence: TGTGCCAGCAGTTTATCCTCCCGGGTCACTGAAGCTTTCTTT.

The V call is TRBV30, the J call TRBJ2-3; 9 bases line up with TRBD2. Germline V CDR1 and CDR2: GTSNPN, SVGIG (reference sequence). V dropped 1 base and J dropped 6; count of bases not matched to a gene: 5. This CDR3 has 14 amino acids. The CDR3, as DNA: TGTGCCTGGAGTGGGGCTAGCGGGAAGGATACGCAGTATTTT. It is translated as CAWSGASGKDTQYF.

The chain has TRBV3-1 and TRBJ1-3; TRBD1 might be the D (5 bases). V gave up 1 base and J gave up 5 bases, with 15 bases separating them. Germline V lookup: CDR1 LGHDT, CDR2 YNNKEL (reference sequence). The CDR3 totals 16 residues. CDR3 DNA: TGTGCCAGCAGCCAAGGTACGGGGCTTCGGAGAAACACCATATATTTT. Translated, it gives CASSQGTGLRRNTIYF.

This clonotype was seen a few times. The gene calls are TRBV5-5 and TRBJ2-7, with D hard to call. Per the germline V gene, CDR1 is SGHKS and CDR2 is YYEKEE (reference sequence). V lost 4 bases, J lost 6 bases, and 8 bases lay in between. The CDR3 extends over 11 amino acids. This chain's CDR3 is CASSPLSEQYF. The CDR3 coding sequence is TGTGCCAGCAGCCCCCTATCCGAGCAGTACTTC.

The gene calls are TRBV24-1 and TRBJ1-2; no reliable D call. V dropped 0 bases and J dropped 6 bases, with 4 bases sitting between them. The CDR3 has 12 residues. Germline V lookup: CDR1 KGHDR, CDR2 SFDVKD. DNA for the CDR3: TGTGCCACCAGTGATTTGAACCATGGCTACACCTTC. It codes for CATSDLNHGYTF.

This clonotype was counted only a few times. V usage is TRBV24-1 and J usage is TRBJ2-6, with D possibly being TRBD1 (6 bases). CDR3 length: 17 amino acids. The germline V and J ends were trimmed by 4 bases and 0 bases, with 12 bases remaining between them. Germline assignment: CDR1 KGHDR and CDR2 SFDVKD. The CDR3: CATSEPHRDSGANVLTF. In nucleotides, the CDR3 is TGTGCCACCAGTGAACCTCACAGGGACTCTGGGGCCAACGTCCTGACTTTC.

This clonotype has more than one count but fewer than ten. The genes are TRBV18 and TRBJ2-5; D is perhaps TRBD1 or TRBD2 (5 bases each). Germline V gene data show CDR1 as KGHSH and CDR2 as LQKENI. This CDR3 spans 14 amino acids. The V end was cut by 3 bases, the J end by 6 bases, with 14 bases between. CDR3 in amino acids: CASSPRDALKTQYF. The CDR3 coding sequence is TGTGCCAGCTCACCCCGGGACGCCCTTAAGACCCAGTACTTC. The full variable domain, its missing parts supplied by reference TRBV18 and TRBJ2-5, is NAGVMQNPRHLVRRRGQEARLRCSPMKGHSHVYWYRQLPEEGLKFMVYLQKENIIDESGMPKERFSAEFPKEGPSILRIQQVVRGDSAAYFCASSPRDALKTQYFGPGTRLLVL.

This clonotype was seen many times. The chain has TRBV12-3 or TRBV12-4 and TRBJ1-4; 7 bases are a match to TRBD1. CDR3 length equals 16 residues. Germline trimming cut 5 bases from V and 8 bases from J; bases unmatched to any gene: 14. The CDR3 region has the DNA TGTGCCAGCAGTGTCCTTGACAGGGAGGGTAGAGAAAAACTGTTTTTT. This codes for CASSVLDREGREKLFF.

The genes are TRBV10-3 and TRBJ1-1; D not resolved. This CDR3 has 16 residues. In germline, CDR1 is ENHRY, CDR2 SYGVKD. Trimming shortened V by 3 bases and J by 0 bases, and 14 bases separated the two germline ends. The CDR3 loop reads CAISEVRSKVNTEAFF. The CDR3 DNA is TGTGCCATCAGTGAAGTCAGGTCGAAGGTGAACACTGAAGCTTTCTTT.

This clonotype has only a few counts. J is TRBJ2-7 and V is TRBV7-7; TRBD2 aligns across 7 bases. The CDR3 covers 16 residues. V shed 6 bases, J shed 3 bases, and the junction held 14 bases outside the gene matches. CDR1 SSHAT and CDR2 FNYEAQ come from the germline V gene (reference sequence). CDR3 region: CASSPGAGDEDYEQYF. CDR3 DNA: TGTGCCAGCAGTCCCGGGGCGGGGGACGAAGACTACGAGCAGTACTTC.

The sample holds a few counts of this clonotype. V usage is TRBV18 and J usage is TRBJ2-3; D is unresolved. Germline values: CDR1 KGHSH, CDR2 LQKENI. V was clipped by 7 bases and J by 6 bases, with 8 bases between them. This CDR3 is built from 11 residues. CDR3 region: CASYLTDTQYF. Here the CDR3 DNA reads TGTGCCAGCTACCTTACGGATACGCAGTATTTT.

The chain links TRBV5-1 to TRBJ2-1, with D perhaps matching TRBD1 or TRBD2 (6 bases each). This CDR3 region has 14 residues. Germline V gives CDR1 SGHRS, CDR2 YFSETQ. V was clipped by 5 bases and J by 3 bases, with 12 bases between them. Written as DNA, the CDR3 is TGCGCCAGCAGTTCGGGGGCAGACTACAATGAGCAGTTCTTC. It is translated as CASSSGADYNEQFF.

This clonotype was detected a few times. The chain recombines TRBV7-9 with TRBJ2-1, with 9 positions matching TRBD1. CDR3 length equals 15 residues. The V gene end was trimmed by 4 bases and the J gene end by 4 bases; junction bases not matched to a gene: 5. Germline loops: CDR1 SEHNR, CDR2 FQNEAQ (reference sequence). DNA of the CDR3: TGTGCCAGCAGCTCCAGGGACAGGGTTTACAATGAGCAGTTCTTC. It codes for CASSSRDRVYNEQFF.

In its sample, this clonotype was seen a few times. The chain joins TRBV7-2 to TRBJ2-4, with unresolved D. V shed 7 bases and J shed 5 bases, with 12 bases lying between them. Germline-derived CDR1 and CDR2 are SGHTA and FQGNSA. The CDR3 covers 13 residues. CDR3 coding DNA: TGTGCCAGCAACCAAAAAGTCGAAAACATTCAGTACTTC. It codes for CASNQKVENIQYF.

This clonotype appeared a few times. This chain joins TRBV7-9 and TRBJ1-5; no reliable D call. With 0 bases removed from V and 2 bases from J, the gap between germline ends came to 11 bases. This CDR3 is built from 16 residues. The germline gives CDR1 SEHNR, CDR2 FQNEAQ (reference sequence). This CDR3 is CASSLAIQGGNQPQHF. The CDR3 nucleotides are TGTGCCAGCAGCTTAGCGATACAAGGAGGCAATCAGCCCCAGCATTTT.

This clonotype was counted a few times. The J gene is TRBJ2-3, the V gene TRBV5-8; 9 bases map to TRBD2. The CDR3 loop spans 16 amino acids. Per the germline V gene, CDR1 is SGHTS and CDR2 is YDEGEE. V shed 2 bases and J 1 base; nucleotides not matched to a gene: 5. The CDR3: CASSFRLAGGTDTQYF. CDR3 nucleotides: TGTGCCAGCAGCTTTCGGTTAGCGGGGGGCACAGATACGCAGTATTTT.

V usage is TRBV18 and J usage is TRBJ2-5; TRBD2 matches 7 bases. The J segment lost 5 bases and the V segment lost 3 bases, leaving 9 bases of the junction unmatched. The germline V gene encodes CDR1 KGHSH and CDR2 LQKENI. The CDR3 loop spans 15 amino acids. The CDR3 is CASSPLGTTAETQYF. DNA for the CDR3: TGTGCCAGCTCACCCCTTGGGACTACCGCGGAGACCCAGTACTTC. The full variable domain, with the rest looked up from reference TRBV18 and TRBJ2-5, is NAGVMQNPRHLVRRRGQEARLRCSPMKGHSHVYWYRQLPEEGLKFMVYLQKENIIDESGMPKERFSAEFPKEGPSILRIQQVVRGDSAAYFCASSPLGTTAETQYFGPGTRLLVL.

This clonotype occurred a few times. This chain links TRBV15 with TRBJ2-1; D remains unclear. Germline CDR1 reads LNHNV; CDR2 reads YYDKDF (reference sequence). The CDR3 extends over 13 amino acids. V was trimmed by 3 bases and J by 5 bases, leaving 8 bases between them. The CDR3 region is CATSRFPNNEQFF. CDR3 sequence (DNA): TGTGCCACCAGCAGGTTTCCAAACAATGAGCAGTTCTTC.

This clonotype occurred many times. The chain is built from TRBV5-1 and TRBJ1-2; 10 nucleotides match TRBD1. The CDR3 length is 14 residues. The V gene's germline CDR1 is SGHRS and CDR2 YFSETQ. V shed 1 base, J shed 9 bases, and the junction held 6 bases outside the gene matches. CDR3 residues: CASSLSGTGVSYTF. As DNA, the CDR3 is TGCGCCAGCAGCTTGTCCGGGACAGGGGTTAGCTACACCTTC.

V and J are TRBV4-1 and TRBJ2-1, with a weak D call TRBD2 (5 bases). The V end was cut by 0 bases, the J end by 4 bases, with 13 bases between. The length of the CDR3 is 16 residues. CDR1 and CDR2 from the germline V gene are MGHRA and YSYEKL. The CDR3 bases are TGCGCCAGCAGCCAAGATCCCCGGCGGGTATACAATGAGCAGTTCTTC. Protein sequence: CASSQDPRRVYNEQFF.

V usage is TRBV7-2 and J usage is TRBJ1-2; D ambiguous. The CDR3 totals 15 residues. Trimming cost V 3 bases and J 0 bases, with 11 bases left between them. The V gene's germline CDR1 is SGHTA and CDR2 FQGNSA. CDR3 coding DNA: TGTGCCAGCAGCTTGTGGACTGTCTCTAACTATGGCTACACCTTC. It translates to CASSLWTVSNYGYTF.

In its sample, this clonotype was seen many times. Written as DNA, the CDR3 is TGTGCCAGTAGTTCGGACGGTTCCGGCTACACCTTC. Protein product: CASSSDGSGYTF. This chain uses TRBV19 with TRBJ1-2, with D unclear. Deletions cut 5 bases from V and 8 bases from J, with 12 bases between. The CDR3 loop spans 12 amino acids. Germline-derived CDR1 and CDR2 are LNHDA and SQIVND (reference sequence).

Many counts were recorded for this clonotype. The chain recombines TRBV12-3 or TRBV12-4 with TRBJ2-5; D is undetermined. The CDR3 covers 13 residues. With 1 base removed from V and 3 bases from J, the gap between germline ends came to 6 bases. The DNA for the CDR3 is TGTGCCAGCAGTTTAGGCAGAAAAGAGACCCAGTACTTC. Protein product: CASSLGRKETQYF.

The V and J genes are TRBV24-1 and TRBJ1-2; D is unresolved. This CDR3 spans 17 amino acids. V gave up 2 bases and J gave up 7 bases, with 22 bases separating them. Per the germline V gene, CDR1 is KGHDR and CDR2 is SFDVKD. CDR3 DNA sequence: TGTGCCACCAGTGATTCCCGACTGCGGGCGTGGGGATCTGGCTACACCTTC. This sequence encodes CATSDSRLRAWGSGYTF.

V and J are TRBV7-3 and TRBJ2-3, with 12 bases that match TRBD2. CDR3 length equals 16 residues. V shed 3 bases, J shed 6 bases, and the junction held 7 bases outside the gene matches. Germline loops: CDR1 SGHTA, CDR2 FQGTGA. CDR3 sequence (DNA): TGTGCCAGCAGCTTGGGACTAGCGGGCTCCGCGGATACGCAGTATTTT. This gives the protein CASSLGLAGSADTQYF.

This clonotype was recorded a few times. The chain links TRBV6-1 to TRBJ2-3; the match to TRBD2 covers 7 bases. Germline CDR1 is MNHNS and CDR2 is SASEGT. Trimming cost V 1 base and J 0 bases; bases outside gene matches: 4. There are 16 residues in the CDR3. CDR3 region: CASSEETGGSTDTQYF. CDR3 DNA: TGTGCCAGCAGTGAAGAAACGGGAGGAAGCACAGATACGCAGTATTTT.